This T cell receptor (beta chain) was sequenced during a study of T cell repertoires in cytomegalovirus infection. V was clipped by 5 bases and J by 2 bases, with 16 bases between them. The CDR3 is 15 amino acids. Germline values: CDR1 SEHNR, CDR2 FQNEAQ (reference sequence). A single record per CDR3 protein comes from TCRdb applying MiXCR to the reads. The sample lists approximately 1,000,000 distinct CDR3 sequences; around 30% were seen once. Points on this clonotype: Its cognate antigen is unknown.

This specimen was cultured CD8+ T cells from PBMCs, taken from culture after CMV antigen stimulation. The receptor was isolated from a human donor in good health (CMV status not recorded). Some clones in this sample may be carry-over from other donors' samples. J is TRBJ2-7 and V is TRBV7-9; D not resolved. The CDR3 spells CASSHPGERAYEQYF. In nucleotides, the CDR3 is TGTGCCAGCAGCCACCCAGGTGAAAGGGCCTACGAGCAGTACTTC.